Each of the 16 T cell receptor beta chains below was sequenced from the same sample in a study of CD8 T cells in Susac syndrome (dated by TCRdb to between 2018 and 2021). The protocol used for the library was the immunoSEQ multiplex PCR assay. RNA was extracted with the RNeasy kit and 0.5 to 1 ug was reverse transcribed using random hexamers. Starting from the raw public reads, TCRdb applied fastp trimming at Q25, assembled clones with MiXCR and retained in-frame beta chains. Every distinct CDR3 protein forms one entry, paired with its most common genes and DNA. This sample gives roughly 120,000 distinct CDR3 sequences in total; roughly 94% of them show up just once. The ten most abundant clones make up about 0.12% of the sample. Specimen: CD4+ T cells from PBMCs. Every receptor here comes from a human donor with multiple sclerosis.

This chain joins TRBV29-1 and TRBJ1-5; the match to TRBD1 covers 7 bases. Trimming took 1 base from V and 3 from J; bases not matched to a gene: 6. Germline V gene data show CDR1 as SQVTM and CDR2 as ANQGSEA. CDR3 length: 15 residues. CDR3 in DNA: TGCAGCGTTGAAGTTGCGGGACAGACCAATCAGCCCCAGCATTTT. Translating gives CSVEVAGQTNQPQHF.

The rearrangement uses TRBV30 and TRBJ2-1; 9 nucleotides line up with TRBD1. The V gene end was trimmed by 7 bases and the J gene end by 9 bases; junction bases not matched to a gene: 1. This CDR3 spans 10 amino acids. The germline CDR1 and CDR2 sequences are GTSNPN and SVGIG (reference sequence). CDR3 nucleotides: TGTGCCTCGACAGGGGGTGAGCAGTTCTTC. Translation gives CASTGGEQFF.

For the CDR3, the DNA is TGTGCCAGCAGTTACTCGATGGGCTGGAGCACTGAAGCTTTCTTT. Translating it yields CASSYSMGWSTEAFF. The J gene is TRBJ1-1, the V gene TRBV6-6; unclear D gene. CDR1 is MNHNY and CDR2 is SVGAGI in the germline V gene (reference sequence). Trimming removed 0 bases from V and 4 bases from J, with 12 bases in between. CDR3 length: 15 residues.

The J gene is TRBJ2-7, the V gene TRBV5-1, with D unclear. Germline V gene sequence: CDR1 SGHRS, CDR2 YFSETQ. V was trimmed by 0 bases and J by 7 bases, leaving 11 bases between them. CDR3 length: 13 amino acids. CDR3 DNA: TGCGCCAGCAGCTTGGTCCCTGAATGGGAGCAGTACTTC. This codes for CASSLVPEWEQYF. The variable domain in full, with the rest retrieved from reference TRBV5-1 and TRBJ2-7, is KAGVTQTPRYLIKTRGQQVTLSCSPISGHRSVSWYQQTPGQGLQFLFEYFSETQRNKGNFPGRFSGRQFSNSRSEMNVSTLELGDSALYLCASSLVPEWEQYFGPGTRLTVT.

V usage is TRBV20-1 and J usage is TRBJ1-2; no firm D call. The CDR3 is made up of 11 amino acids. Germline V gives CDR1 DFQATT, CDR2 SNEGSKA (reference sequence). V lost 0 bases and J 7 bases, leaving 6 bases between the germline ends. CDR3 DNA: TGCAGTGCTAGAGAACAGACTGGCTACACCTTC. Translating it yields CSAREQTGYTF.

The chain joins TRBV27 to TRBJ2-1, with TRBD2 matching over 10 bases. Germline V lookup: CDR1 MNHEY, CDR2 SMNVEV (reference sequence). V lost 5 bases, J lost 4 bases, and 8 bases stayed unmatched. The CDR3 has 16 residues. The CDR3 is CASSPRAGGRYNEQFF. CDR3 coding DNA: TGTGCCAGCAGTCCTCGAGCGGGAGGGAGGTACAATGAGCAGTTCTTC.

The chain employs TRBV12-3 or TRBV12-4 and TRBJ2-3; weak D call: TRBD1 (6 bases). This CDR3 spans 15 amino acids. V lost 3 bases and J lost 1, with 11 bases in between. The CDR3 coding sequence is TGTGCCAGCAGTTTGAGCCGACAGGGCACAGATACGCAGTATTTT. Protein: CASSLSRQGTDTQYF.

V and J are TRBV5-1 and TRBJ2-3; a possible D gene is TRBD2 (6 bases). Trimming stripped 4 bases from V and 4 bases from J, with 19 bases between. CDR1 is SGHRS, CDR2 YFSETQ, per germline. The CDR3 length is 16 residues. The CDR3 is CASSRGLLEPADTQYF. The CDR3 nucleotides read TGCGCCAGCAGCAGGGGACTTCTCGAGCCAGCAGATACGCAGTATTTT.

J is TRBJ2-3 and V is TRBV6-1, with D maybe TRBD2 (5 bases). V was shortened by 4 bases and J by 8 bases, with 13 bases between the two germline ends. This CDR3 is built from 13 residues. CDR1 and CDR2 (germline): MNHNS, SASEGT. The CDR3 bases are TGTGCCAGCAGTGCCGAGGGCAAGGTTACGCAGTATTTT. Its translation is CASSAEGKVTQYF.

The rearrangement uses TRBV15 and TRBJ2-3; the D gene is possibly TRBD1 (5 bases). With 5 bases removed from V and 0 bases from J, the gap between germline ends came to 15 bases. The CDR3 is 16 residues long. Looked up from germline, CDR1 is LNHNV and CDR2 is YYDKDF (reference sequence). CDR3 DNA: TGTGCCACCAGCGGGCAGGGCACATCTAGCACAGATACGCAGTATTTT. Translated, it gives CATSGQGTSSTDTQYF.

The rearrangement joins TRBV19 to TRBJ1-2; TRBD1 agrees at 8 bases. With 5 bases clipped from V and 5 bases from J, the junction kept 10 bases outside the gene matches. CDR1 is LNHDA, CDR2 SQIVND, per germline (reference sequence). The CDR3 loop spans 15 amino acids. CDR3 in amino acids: CASSPGTGRGYGYTF. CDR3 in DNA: TGTGCCAGTAGTCCCGGGACAGGCAGAGGGTATGGCTACACCTTC.

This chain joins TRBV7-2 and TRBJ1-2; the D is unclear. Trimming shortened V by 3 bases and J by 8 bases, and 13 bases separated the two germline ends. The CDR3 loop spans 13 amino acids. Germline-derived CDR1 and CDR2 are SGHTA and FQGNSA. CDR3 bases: TGTGCCAGCAGCTTCTCGTGGGAGGCGGGCTACACCTTC. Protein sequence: CASSFSWEAGYTF.

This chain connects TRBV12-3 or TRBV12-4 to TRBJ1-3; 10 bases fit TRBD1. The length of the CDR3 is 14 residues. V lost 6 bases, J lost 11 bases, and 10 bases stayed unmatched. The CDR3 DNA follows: TGTGCCAGCAGCGCCTCGGGACAGGGGAGATCCATATATTTT. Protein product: CASSASGQGRSIYF.

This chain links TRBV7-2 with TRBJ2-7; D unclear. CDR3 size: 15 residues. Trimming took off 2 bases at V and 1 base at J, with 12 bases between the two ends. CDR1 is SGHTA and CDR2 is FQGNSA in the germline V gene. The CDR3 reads CASSLSDSLSYEQYF. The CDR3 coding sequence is TGTGCCAGCAGCTTATCTGACTCGCTTTCCTACGAGCAGTACTTC.

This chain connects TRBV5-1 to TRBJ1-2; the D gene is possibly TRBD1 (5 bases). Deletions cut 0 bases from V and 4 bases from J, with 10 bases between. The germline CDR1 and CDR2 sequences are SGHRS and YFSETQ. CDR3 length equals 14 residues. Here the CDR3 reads CASSLGQLGYGYTF. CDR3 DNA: TGCGCCAGCAGCTTGGGACAGCTTGGCTATGGCTACACCTTC.

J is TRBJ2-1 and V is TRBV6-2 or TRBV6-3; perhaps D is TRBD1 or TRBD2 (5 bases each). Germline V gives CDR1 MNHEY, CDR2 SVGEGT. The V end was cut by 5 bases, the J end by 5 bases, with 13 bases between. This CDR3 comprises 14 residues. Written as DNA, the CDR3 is TGTGCCAGCAGTCCCTCCGGGACGAACAATGAGCAGTTCTTC. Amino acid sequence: CASSPSGTNNEQFF.